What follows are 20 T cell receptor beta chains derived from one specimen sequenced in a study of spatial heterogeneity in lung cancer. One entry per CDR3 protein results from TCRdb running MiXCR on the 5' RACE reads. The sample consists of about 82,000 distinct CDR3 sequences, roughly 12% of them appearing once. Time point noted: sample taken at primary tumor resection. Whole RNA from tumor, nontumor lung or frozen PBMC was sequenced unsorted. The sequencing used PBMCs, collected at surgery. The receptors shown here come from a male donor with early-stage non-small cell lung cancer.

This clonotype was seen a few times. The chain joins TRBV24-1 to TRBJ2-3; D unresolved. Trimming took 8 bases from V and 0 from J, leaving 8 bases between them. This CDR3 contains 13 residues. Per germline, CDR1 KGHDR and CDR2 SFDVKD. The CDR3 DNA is TGTGCCACCAAAGAGTCTAGCACAGATACGCAGTATTTT. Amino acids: CATKESSTDTQYF.

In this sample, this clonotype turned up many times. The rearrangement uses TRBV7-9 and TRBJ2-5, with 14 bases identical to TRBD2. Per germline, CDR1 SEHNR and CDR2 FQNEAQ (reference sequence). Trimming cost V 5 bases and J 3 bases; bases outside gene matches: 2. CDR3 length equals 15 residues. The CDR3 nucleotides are TGTGCCAGCAGCGGGACTAGCGGGGGAGAAGAGACCCAGTACTTC. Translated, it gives CASSGTSGGEETQYF.

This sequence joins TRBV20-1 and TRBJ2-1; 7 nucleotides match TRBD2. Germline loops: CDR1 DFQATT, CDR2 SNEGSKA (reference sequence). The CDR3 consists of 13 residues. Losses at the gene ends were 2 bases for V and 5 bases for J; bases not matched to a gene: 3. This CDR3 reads CSARWGGDNEQFF. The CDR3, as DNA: TGCAGTGCTAGATGGGGGGGGGACAATGAGCAGTTCTTC.

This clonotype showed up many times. CDR3 in amino acids: CASSPGLAGVDEQFF. The DNA for the CDR3 is TGTGCCAGCAGCCCCGGACTAGCGGGAGTGGATGAGCAGTTCTTC. The V call is TRBV7-8, the J call TRBJ2-1, with 13 bases that match TRBD2. Germline lookup yields CDR1 SGHVS and CDR2 FQNEAQ. J was trimmed by 8 bases and V by 5 bases; bases with no gene match: 6. The CDR3 is made up of 15 amino acids.

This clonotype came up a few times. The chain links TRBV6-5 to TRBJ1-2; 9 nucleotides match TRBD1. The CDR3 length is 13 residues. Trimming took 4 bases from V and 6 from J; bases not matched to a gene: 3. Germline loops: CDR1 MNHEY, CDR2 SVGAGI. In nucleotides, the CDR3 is TGTGCCAGCAGTTCCGGGACAGGGCATGGCTACACCTTC. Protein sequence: CASSSGTGHGYTF.

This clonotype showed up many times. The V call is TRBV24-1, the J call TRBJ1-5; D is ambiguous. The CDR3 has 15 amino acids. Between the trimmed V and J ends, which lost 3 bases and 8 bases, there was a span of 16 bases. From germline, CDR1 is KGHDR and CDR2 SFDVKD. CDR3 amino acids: CATSDPGKSEEPQHF. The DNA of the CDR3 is TGTGCCACCAGTGATCCCGGGAAGTCAGAGGAGCCCCAGCATTTT.

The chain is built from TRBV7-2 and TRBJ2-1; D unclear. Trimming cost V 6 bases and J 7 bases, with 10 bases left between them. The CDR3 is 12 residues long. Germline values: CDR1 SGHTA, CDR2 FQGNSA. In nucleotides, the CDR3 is TGTGCCAGCAGACCCCCCGGGAATGAGCAGTTCTTC. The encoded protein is CASRPPGNEQFF.

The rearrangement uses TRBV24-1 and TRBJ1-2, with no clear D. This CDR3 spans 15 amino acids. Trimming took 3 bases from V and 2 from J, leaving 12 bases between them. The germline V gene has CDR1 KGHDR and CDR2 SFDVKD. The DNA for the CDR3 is TGTGCCACCAGTGATAAAGGGTGGGGAAACTATGGCTACACCTTC. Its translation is CATSDKGWGNYGYTF.

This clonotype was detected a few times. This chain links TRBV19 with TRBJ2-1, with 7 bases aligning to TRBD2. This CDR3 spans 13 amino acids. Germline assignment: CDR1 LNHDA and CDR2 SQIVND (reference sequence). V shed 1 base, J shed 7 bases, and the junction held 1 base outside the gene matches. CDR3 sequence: CASSIGEGNEQFF. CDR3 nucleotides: TGTGCCAGTAGTATAGGGGAGGGGAATGAGCAGTTCTTC.

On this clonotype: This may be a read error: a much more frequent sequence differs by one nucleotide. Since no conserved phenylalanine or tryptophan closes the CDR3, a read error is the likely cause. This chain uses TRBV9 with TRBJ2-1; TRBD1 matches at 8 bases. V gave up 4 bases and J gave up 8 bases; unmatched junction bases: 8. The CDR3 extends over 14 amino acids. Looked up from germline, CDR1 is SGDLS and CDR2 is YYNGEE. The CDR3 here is CASSPRTGWDEQFL. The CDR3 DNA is TGTGCCAGCAGCCCTAGGACAGGGTGGGATGAGCAGTTCCTC.

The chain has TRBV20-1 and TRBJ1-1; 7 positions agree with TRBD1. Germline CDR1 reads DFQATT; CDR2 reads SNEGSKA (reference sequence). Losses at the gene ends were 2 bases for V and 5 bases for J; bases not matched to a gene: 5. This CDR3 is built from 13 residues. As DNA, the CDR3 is TGCAGTGCTAGATTGGACAGGTGGACTGAAGCTTTCTTT. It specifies CSARLDRWTEAFF.

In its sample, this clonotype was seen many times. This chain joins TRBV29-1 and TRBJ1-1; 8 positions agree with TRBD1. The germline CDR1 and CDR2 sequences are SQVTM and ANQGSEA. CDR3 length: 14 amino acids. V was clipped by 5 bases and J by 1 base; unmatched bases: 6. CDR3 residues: CSVNSGGGNTEAFF. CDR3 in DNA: TGCAGCGTTAACTCAGGGGGCGGGAACACTGAAGCTTTCTTT.

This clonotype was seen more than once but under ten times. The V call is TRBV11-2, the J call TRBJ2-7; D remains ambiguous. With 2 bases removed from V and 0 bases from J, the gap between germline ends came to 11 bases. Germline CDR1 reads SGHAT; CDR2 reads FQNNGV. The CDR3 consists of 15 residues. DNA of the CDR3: TGTGCCAGCAGCTTATTGGCCCAAAGCTCCTACGAGCAGTACTTC. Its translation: CASSLLAQSSYEQYF.

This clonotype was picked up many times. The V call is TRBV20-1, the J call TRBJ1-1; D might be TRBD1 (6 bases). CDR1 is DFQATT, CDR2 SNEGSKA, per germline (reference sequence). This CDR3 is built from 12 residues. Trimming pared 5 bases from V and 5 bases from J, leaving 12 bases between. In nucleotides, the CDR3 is TGCAGTGCTGGGCAAGGGGGGACTGAAGCTTTCTTT. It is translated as CSAGQGGTEAFF.

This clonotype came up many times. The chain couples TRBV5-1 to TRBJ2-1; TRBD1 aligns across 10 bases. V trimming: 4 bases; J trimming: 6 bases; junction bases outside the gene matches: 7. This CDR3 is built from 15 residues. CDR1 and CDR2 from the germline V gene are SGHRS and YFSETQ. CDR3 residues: CASSAGDRGSNEQFF. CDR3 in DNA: TGCGCCAGCAGCGCGGGGGACAGGGGAAGCAATGAGCAGTTCTTC.

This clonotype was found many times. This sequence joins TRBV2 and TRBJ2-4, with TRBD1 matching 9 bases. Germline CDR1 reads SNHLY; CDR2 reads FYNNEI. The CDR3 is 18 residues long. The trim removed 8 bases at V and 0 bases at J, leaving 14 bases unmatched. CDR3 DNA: TGTGCCAGCCAGCCGGGACAGGGAGGCGTCCTAGCCAAAAACATTCAGTACTTC. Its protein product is CASQPGQGGVLAKNIQYF.

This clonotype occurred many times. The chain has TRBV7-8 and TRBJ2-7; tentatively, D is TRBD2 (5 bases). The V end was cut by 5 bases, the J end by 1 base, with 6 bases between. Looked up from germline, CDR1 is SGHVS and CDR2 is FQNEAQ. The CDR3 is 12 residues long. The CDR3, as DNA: TGTGCCAGCAGCCCGGGATCCTACGAGCAGTACTTC. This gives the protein CASSPGSYEQYF.

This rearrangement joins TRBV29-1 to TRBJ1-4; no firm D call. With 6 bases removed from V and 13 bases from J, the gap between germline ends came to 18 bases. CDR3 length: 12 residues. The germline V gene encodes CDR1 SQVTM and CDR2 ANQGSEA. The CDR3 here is CSVDLVRVILFF. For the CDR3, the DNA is TGCAGCGTCGACTTAGTGAGGGTTATACTGTTTTTT.

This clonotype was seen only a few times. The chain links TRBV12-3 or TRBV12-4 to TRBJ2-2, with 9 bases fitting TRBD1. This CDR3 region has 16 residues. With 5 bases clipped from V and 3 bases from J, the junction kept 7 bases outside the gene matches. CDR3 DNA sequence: TGTGCCAGCAGTCCGTCTCGACAGGGGGACACCGGGGAGCTGTTTTTT. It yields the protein CASSPSRQGDTGELFF.

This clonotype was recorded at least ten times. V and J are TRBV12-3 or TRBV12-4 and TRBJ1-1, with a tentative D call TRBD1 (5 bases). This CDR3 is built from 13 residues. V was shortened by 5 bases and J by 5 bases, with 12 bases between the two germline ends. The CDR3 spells CASSQGGWTEAFF. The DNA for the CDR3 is TGTGCCAGCAGTCAGGGAGGATGGACTGAAGCTTTCTTT.